Sequencing of this TCR beta chain was carried out in a study of PD-1 blockade in classical Hodgkin lymphoma. Study results and caveats: With respect to the repertoire differences, their causes, possibly disease activity or prior therapy, remain undefined. When set against healthy donors, newly diagnosed patients were reported to show lower baseline TCR diversity.

Repertoires were generated with immunoSEQ multiplex PCR, while TCRdb's copy carries only in-frame clones and drops some. The sample records fewer than 25,000 clones, over 90% being singletons. Time point here: newly diagnosed, previously untreated cHL patient sample. Magnetic depletion of unwanted cells isolated CD4+ T cells from thawed PBMCs. Newly diagnosed, untreated classical Hodgkin lymphoma PBMCs provided comparison. Notes on this clone: What it binds is not known.

The length of the CDR3 is 16 residues. V lost 4 bases to trimming and J lost 0 bases; unmatched junction nucleotides: 8. From germline, CDR1 is LGHNA and CDR2 YNFKEQ. The TCR sequence derives from a human donor with classical Hodgkin lymphoma. Sequencing used CD4+ T cells from blood. J is TRBJ1-2 and V is TRBV4-2; 7 positions agree with TRBD1. CDR3 region: CASSPRGQPANYGYTF. In nucleotides, the CDR3 is TGTGCCAGCAGCCCCAGGGGACAGCCCGCTAACTATGGCTACACCTTC.